Listed below are T cell receptor beta chains from one sample, sequenced in a study of blood T cell repertoires in COVID-19. The protocol was immunoSEQ multiplex PCR, while the TCRdb copy is restricted to in-frame clones and leaves out a portion. The table includes approximately 160,000 clones, around 80% detected once. The sample was PBMCs or T cells enriched from blood (not recorded which). Every receptor here comes from a woman in her forties or fifties in a cohort exposed to, infected with or recovered from COVID-19 (not recorded which). The CDR3 runs from the conserved cysteine through the conserved F or W. The D gene is left open where the match is weak.

J,V,D,length,CDR3
TRBJ1-2,TRBV6-4,TRBD1,16,CASSAPLDRGRDGYTF
TRBJ2-4,TRBV7-9,NA,16,CASSFLTDSTKNIQYF
TRBJ1-1,TRBV5-5,NA,15,CASSLQTSLYTEAFF
TRBJ1-6,TRBV5-5,TRBD1,15,CASNNFDRELSPLHF
TRBJ1-1,TRBV29-1,NA,12,CSVYWLNTEAFF
TRBJ2-3,TRBV30,NA,13,CAWKRGGSDTQYF
TRBJ2-3,TRBV7-2,TRBD2,15,CASSFSGGPTDTQYF
TRBJ2-1,TRBV28,NA,14,CASSFGGGYNEQFF
TRBJ2-1,TRBV28,TRBD1,15,CASRSRDRANNEQFF
TRBJ2-5,TRBV6-2/TRBV6-3,TRBD2,15,CASSYSAASGETQYF
TRBJ2-7,TRBV11-2,TRBD1,15,CASSSESGTAYKQYF
TRBJ2-1,TRBV7-3,NA,11,CASRLQGEQFF
TRBJ2-1,TRBV10-2,TRBD2,16,CATGGTSGRPYNEQFF
TRBJ2-1,TRBV6-1,NA,15,CASSELRLPDNEQFF
TRBJ2-7,TRBV28,NA,14,CASTLHGGSYEQYF
TRBJ2-5,TRBV5-6,TRBD2,15,CASSLESGVRETQYF
TRBJ1-4,TRBV5-1,NA,15,CASSSAQSTNEKLFF
TRBJ1-4,TRBV15,NA,16,CATSRAKQLTNEKLFF
TRBJ1-1,TRBV19,TRBD1,15,CASGRIVGQGAGAFF
TRBJ2-2,TRBV5-1,NA,15,CASSLGQLNTGELFF
TRBJ1-1,TRBV11-2,NA,15,CASSLPRQKNTEAFF
TRBJ1-3,TRBV5-5,NA,14,CASSLRGTGNTIYF
TRBJ1-3,TRBV19,NA,15,CASTQTGSSGNTIYF
TRBJ2-4,TRBV28,TRBD1,14,CASSRPGQINIQYF
TRBJ1-4,TRBV28,NA,15,CASSLITGINEKLFF
TRBJ1-4,TRBV18,NA,17,CASSWANAGDANEKLFF
TRBJ1-1,TRBV5-8,TRBD1,16,CASSLTGTGMGTEAFF
TRBJ2-7,TRBV4-3,TRBD2,14,CASSQGGGALKQYF
TRBJ2-6,TRBV29-1,NA,13,CSVGETGANVLTF
TRBJ2-7,TRBV27,TRBD1,14,CASSLRQGAYEQYF
TRBJ2-1,TRBV24-1,TRBD1,15,CATSPGQGAYNEQFF
TRBJ2-2,TRBV2,NA,15,CASSLSGLSVGELFF
TRBJ1-3,TRBV14,NA,14,CASSQGYSGNTIYF
TRBJ1-5,TRBV23-1,NA,14,CASPPWQEDQPQHF
TRBJ1-2,TRBV11-2,NA,15,CASSLGANPSYGYTF
TRBJ2-3,TRBV5-1,TRBD1,17,CASSLEGQTAFTDTQYF
TRBJ2-6,TRBV5-1,TRBD2,19,CASSLGFGREGSGANVLTF
TRBJ1-1,TRBV9,NA,10,CASSPTAGNF
TRBJ2-7,TRBV6-1,TRBD1,15,CASSESGDRVPEQYF
TRBJ1-2,TRBV18,NA,15,CASSPPGDGGYGYTF